This entry lists 11 T cell receptor beta chains sequenced from one sample in a study of cytomegalovirus exposure and HLA in healthy donors (dated by TCRdb to 2017 to 2019). Receptors were amplified or captured by the immunoSEQ multiplex PCR assay. A mixture of 60 forward primers for TCR Vbeta segments and 13 reverse primers for TCR Jbeta segments was used in the multiplex PCR. What TCRdb holds here is the immuneACCESS table cut down to in-frame rearrangements. Part of the clones is not present; checked against another copy, under half of the missing clones reflect an unresolved V gene, and the others are unexplained. A total of about 200,000 clones appear in this sample, roughly 86% of them only once. 1.5% to 2% of the sample lies in the top ten. Sequencing used PBMCs. The origin of the receptors is a woman between 18 and 29 years old in good health and CMV-seronegative.

This chain links TRBV5-5 with TRBJ1-5; TRBD1 agrees at 9 bases. The CDR3 runs to 16 residues. Germline CDR1 SGHKS, CDR2 YYEKEE (reference sequence). Germline trimming cut 0 bases from V and 6 bases from J; bases unmatched to any gene: 7. CDR3 coding DNA: TGTGCCAGCAGCTTGGACTTGGGGACAGGGTCTCAGCCCCAGCATTTT. Translation gives CASSLDLGTGSQPQHF.

The CDR3 spells CASSLVQGPYEQYF. CDR3 coding DNA: TGTGCCAGCAGCTTGGTACAGGGCCCCTACGAGCAGTACTTC. The J gene is TRBJ2-7, the V gene TRBV5-5; D is possibly TRBD1 (6 bases). Germline V gene data show CDR1 as SGHKS and CDR2 as YYEKEE (reference sequence). CDR3 length: 14 amino acids. The ends were cut back, 0 bases at V and 2 bases at J, with 9 bases in the middle. The variable domain in full, with the rest retrieved from reference TRBV5-5 and TRBJ2-7, is DAGVTQSPTHLIKTRGQQVTLRCSPISGHKSVSWYQQVLGQGPQFIFQYYEKEERGRGNFPDRFSARQFPNYSSELNVNALLLGDSALYLCASSLVQGPYEQYFGPGTRLTVT.

The chain combines TRBV10-3 with TRBJ1-2, with D possibly TRBD1 on 5 matching bases. Deletions cut 5 bases from V and 3 bases from J, with 10 bases between. This CDR3 has 13 amino acids. In germline, CDR1 is ENHRY, CDR2 SYGVKD. This CDR3 is CAISIQEYYGYTF. The CDR3 DNA reads TGTGCCATCAGTATACAGGAGTACTATGGCTACACCTTC.

This chain joins TRBV6-5 and TRBJ2-7; 9 bases map to TRBD1. The CDR3 consists of 13 residues. The V and J ends lost 8 bases and 3 bases, in that order; junction bases with no gene match: 5. Germline assignment: CDR1 MNHEY and CDR2 SVGAGI. The CDR3 DNA reads TGTGCCAGCCGACAGGGGGAAATCTACGAGCAGTACTTC. This sequence encodes CASRQGEIYEQYF.

V gene TRBV10-3 combines with J gene TRBJ1-1; the match to TRBD1 covers 7 bases. V lost 5 bases and J lost 1; bases outside the gene matches: 4. Germline loops: CDR1 ENHRY, CDR2 SYGVKD. This CDR3 is 14 amino acids long. CDR3 nucleotides: TGTGCCATCAGTTACCAGGGGGGGAACACTGAAGCTTTCTTT. Amino acid sequence: CAISYQGGNTEAFF.

In its sample, this clone was seen a few times. This chain's CDR3 is CASSETFSYEQYF. The CDR3 nucleotides are TGTGCCAGCAGTGAAACATTCTCCTACGAGCAGTACTTC. The J gene is TRBJ2-7, the V gene TRBV6-1; D gene ambiguous. The germline V gene encodes CDR1 MNHNS and CDR2 SASEGT. V was trimmed by 2 bases and J by 0 bases, leaving 5 bases between them. CDR3 size: 13 residues.

This chain uses TRBV6-5 with TRBJ1-2; TRBD1 aligns across 10 bases. J lost 8 bases, V lost 4 bases, and 4 bases had no gene match. Germline V CDR1 and CDR2: MNHEY, SVGAGI. The CDR3 totals 13 residues. As DNA, the CDR3 is TGTGCCAGCAGTTCCGGGACAGGGGACGGCTACACCTTC. Amino acid sequence: CASSSGTGDGYTF.

The chain has TRBV5-4 and TRBJ2-3; D is undetermined. The CDR3 is 14 residues long. CDR1 is SGHNT, CDR2 YYREEE, per germline (reference sequence). The germline V and J ends were trimmed by 0 bases and 1 base, with 6 bases remaining between them. The CDR3 is CASSLDTGTDTQYF. The DNA of the CDR3 is TGTGCCAGCAGCTTGGATACGGGCACAGATACGCAGTATTTT. The variable domain in full, with the rest retrieved from reference TRBV5-4 and TRBJ2-3, is ETGVTQSPTHLIKTRGQQVTLRCSSQSGHNTVSWYQQALGQGPQFIFQYYREEENGRGNFPPRFSGLQFPNYSSELNVNALELDDSALYLCASSLDTGTDTQYFGPGTRLTVL.

This sequence joins TRBV18 and TRBJ1-5, with 8 bases that match TRBD1. The CDR3 is 16 residues long. The germline V gene encodes CDR1 KGHSH and CDR2 LQKENI. With V trimmed by 5 bases and J by 2 bases, 8 bases remained unmatched. The chain's CDR3 is CASSSRGLSGNQPQHF. CDR3 DNA: TGTGCCAGCTCATCCAGGGGGCTGAGTGGCAATCAGCCCCAGCATTTT.

In DNA form, the CDR3 reads TGTGCCAGCAGCTCACAGGGGCGCGATCAGCCCCAGCATTTT. Its protein product is CASSSQGRDQPQHF. This chain links TRBV5-4 with TRBJ1-5, with 7 bases matching TRBD1. The CDR3 is 14 amino acids. Germline values: CDR1 SGHNT, CDR2 YYREEE (reference sequence). V lost 3 bases to trimming and J lost 5 bases; unmatched junction nucleotides: 5.

The chain links TRBV7-6 to TRBJ2-1, with D possibly matching TRBD2 (6 bases). Germline V CDR1 and CDR2: SGHVS, FNYEAQ. The V gene lost 5 bases and the J gene lost 4 bases, with 33 bases spanning the gap. The CDR3 extends over 21 amino acids. The CDR3 sequence: CASSPRLGLAREDVPYNEQFF. CDR3 in DNA: TGTGCCAGCAGCCCACGACTTGGTCTAGCGCGGGAAGACGTTCCTTACAATGAGCAGTTCTTC. The full variable domain, completed using reference TRBV7-6 and TRBJ2-1, is GAGVSQSPRYKVTKRGQDVALRCDPISGHVSLYWYRQALGQGPEFLTYFNYEAQQDKSGLPNDRFSAERPEGSISTLTIQRTEQRDSAMYRCASSPRLGLAREDVPYNEQFFGPGTRLTVL.